The rows below give T cell receptor beta chains drawn from one sample of a study of type 1 and type 2 diabetes patients. TCRdb ran MiXCR on the multiplex PCR reads and lists one entry per CDR3 protein. Among 280,000 or so distinct CDR3 sequences listed, around 47% were seen once. Material for sequencing was peripheral blood mononuclear cells (PBMCs). The receptors shown here come from a man younger than 35 with type 2 diabetes. Each CDR3 is given with its conserved first and last residue. Each record gives: clone size, D gene, J gene, V gene, CDR3 DNA, CDR3 protein. D genes are given only for firm matches. Where a row states a size, it is once, few, many or the class of an expanded clone; other rows omit it.

size: NA; D: NA; J: TRBJ2-6; V: TRBV7-3; DNA: TGTGCCAGCAGCCCGCTCGGGGCTTCTGGGGCCAACGTCCTGACTTTC; CDR3: CASSPLGASGANVLTF
size: once; D: NA; J: TRBJ2-7; V: TRBV10-3; DNA: TGTGCCATCAGTGATCCAGGCGTCTACGAGCAGTACTTC; CDR3: CAISDPGVYEQYF
size: few; D: TRBD2; J: TRBJ2-1; V: TRBV24-1; DNA: TGTGCCACCAGTGAAAAGGGACTAGATTTCTCTGAGCAGTTCTTC; CDR3: CATSEKGLDFSEQFF
size: NA; D: NA; J: TRBJ1-2; V: TRBV7-9; DNA: TGTGCCAGCAGCTTAGGGACGGTCACTAACTATGGCTACACCTTC; CDR3: CASSLGTVTNYGYTF
size: NA; D: NA; J: TRBJ2-7; V: TRBV28; DNA: TGTGCCAGCAGTTTATTGACCAGGGTCGAGCAGTACTTC; CDR3: CASSLLTRVEQYF
size: few; D: NA; J: TRBJ2-3; V: TRBV20-1; DNA: TGCAGTGCTCCCCTCGGGCTAGAAGGTCGCACAGATACGCAGTATTTT; CDR3: CSAPLGLEGRTDTQYF
size: NA; D: TRBD1; J: TRBJ2-7; V: TRBV2; DNA: TGTGCCAGCAGTTACAGGGGGGCAGGGTCCTACGGGCAGTACTTC; CDR3: CASSYRGAGSYGQYF
size: NA; D: TRBD1; J: TRBJ1-2; V: TRBV27; DNA: TGCGCCAGCAGCGCCGGGGACAGGGGGGGCTACACCTTC; CDR3: CASSAGDRGGYTF
size: NA; D: NA; J: TRBJ1-1; V: TRBV10-3; DNA: TGTGCCATCAGTGTCGGACCGGATGGGCCTGAAGCTTTCTTT; CDR3: CAISVGPDGPEAFF
size: NA; D: NA; J: TRBJ2-1; V: TRBV4-1; DNA: TGCGCCAGCAGCCAAGAACCAGCTAACAATGAGCAGTTCTTC; CDR3: CASSQEPANNEQFF
size: NA; D: TRBD2; J: TRBJ2-1; V: TRBV18; DNA: TGTGCCAGCTCACCACGGGGACTAGCGGGGGGTCAGCAGTTCTTC; CDR3: CASSPRGLAGGQQFF
size: few; D: TRBD1; J: TRBJ2-5; V: TRBV6-5; DNA: TGTGCCAGCACAGGGTGGGGACAGCCCCAAGAGACCCAGTACTTC; CDR3: CASTGWGQPQETQYF
size: NA; D: TRBD1; J: TRBJ2-7; V: TRBV19; DNA: TGTGCCAGTAGTATAGCCGGGACAGGGGCCGAGCAGTACTTC; CDR3: CASSIAGTGAEQYF
size: NA; D: NA; J: TRBJ2-6; V: TRBV2; DNA: TGTGCCAGCAGTATAAAAGGGGGAGGGACTGGGGCCAACGTCCTGACTTTC; CDR3: CASSIKGGGTGANVLTF
size: NA; D: TRBD1; J: TRBJ2-3; V: TRBV6-4; DNA: TGTGCCAGCAGCATCTTGGACAGGCCACTATCACACACAGATACGCAGTATTTT; CDR3: CASSILDRPLSHTDTQYF
size: NA; D: NA; J: TRBJ1-1; V: TRBV15; DNA: TGTGCCACCAGCGCCCACAGGGACTATTTGACGACTGAAGCTTTCTTT; CDR3: CATSAHRDYLTTEAFF
size: NA; D: TRBD1; J: TRBJ1-2; V: TRBV4-3; DNA: TGCGCCAGCAGCTTCGGACAGGGTGGCTATGGCTACACCTTC; CDR3: CASSFGQGGYGYTF
size: many; D: NA; J: TRBJ2-5; V: TRBV2; DNA: TGTGCCAGCAGTTACGGGGGCCAAGAGACCCAGTACTTC; CDR3: CASSYGGQETQYF
size: few; D: NA; J: TRBJ1-1; V: TRBV19; DNA: TGTGCCAGTAGTGGGACACAGGTGTATTACACTGAAGCTTTCTTT; CDR3: CASSGTQVYYTEAFF
size: NA; D: TRBD2; J: TRBJ2-3; V: TRBV5-1; DNA: TGCGCCAGCAGCTCCGGGGGGATCGGACTAGCGGGAACAGATACGCAGTATTTT; CDR3: CASSSGGIGLAGTDTQYF
size: NA; D: TRBD1; J: TRBJ2-3; V: TRBV7-9; DNA: TGTGCCAGCAGCTCCGACAGGGTTGCAGATACGCAGTATTTT; CDR3: CASSSDRVADTQYF
size: NA; D: NA; J: TRBJ1-2; V: TRBV20-1; DNA: TGCAGTGCTAAGGACAACTATGGCTACACCTTC; CDR3: CSAKDNYGYTF
size: NA; D: TRBD2; J: TRBJ2-5; V: TRBV7-2; DNA: TGTGCCAGCAGCCCCGCCCGGGTAGCGGGAGTACAAGAGACCCAGTACTTC; CDR3: CASSPARVAGVQETQYF
size: many; D: TRBD1; J: TRBJ2-7; V: TRBV2; DNA: TGTGCCAGCAGTGAGGACAGGGTAGCCGAGCAGTACTTC; CDR3: CASSEDRVAEQYF
size: NA; D: NA; J: TRBJ2-2; V: TRBV5-1; DNA: TGCGCCAGCAGCTTAGGACAGACATCGAACACCGGGGAGCTGTTTTTT; CDR3: CASSLGQTSNTGELFF
size: few; D: NA; J: TRBJ2-7; V: TRBV24-1; DNA: TGTGCCACCAGTGATGTGGGACTCTACGAGCAGTACTTC; CDR3: CATSDVGLYEQYF
size: NA; D: NA; J: TRBJ2-3; V: TRBV7-6; DNA: TGTGCCAGCAGCTCCTCGACCCGGGTCACAGATACGCAGTACTTT; CDR3: CASSSSTRVTDTQYF
size: few; D: TRBD1; J: TRBJ2-7; V: TRBV20-1; DNA: TGCAGTGCACAGGGGGGAGCTAGACCCTACGAGCAGTACTTC; CDR3: CSAQGGARPYEQYF
size: NA; D: NA; J: TRBJ2-7; V: TRBV2; DNA: TGTGCCAGCAGCCTCTACGAGGACTCTGCCTACGAGCAGTACTTC; CDR3: CASSLYEDSAYEQYF
size: few; D: NA; J: TRBJ2-7; V: TRBV6-4; DNA: TGTGCCAGCAGTGACTTCGGGGGCGAGCAGTACTTC; CDR3: CASSDFGGEQYF
size: NA; D: TRBD1; J: TRBJ1-1; V: TRBV20-1; DNA: TGCAGTGCACTGACAGGGTTCACTGAAGCTTTCTTT; CDR3: CSALTGFTEAFF
size: NA; D: NA; J: TRBJ2-2; V: TRBV12-3/TRBV12-4; DNA: TGTGCCAGCAGACTCCCACCTGGGACCGGGGAGCTGTTTTTT; CDR3: CASRLPPGTGELFF
size: NA; D: NA; J: TRBJ2-2; V: TRBV12-3/TRBV12-4; DNA: TGTGCCAGCAGTTTTGGGGGCGCGTACACCGGGGAGCTGTTTTTT; CDR3: CASSFGGAYTGELFF
size: few; D: NA; J: TRBJ1-1; V: TRBV19; DNA: TGTGCCAGTAGTATAGGCAGGGGACCGCTAAAGACTGAAGCTTTCTTT; CDR3: CASSIGRGPLKTEAFF
size: NA; D: NA; J: TRBJ1-5; V: TRBV6-1; DNA: TGTGCCAGCAATTTTGGCAACAATCAGCCCCAGCATTTT; CDR3: CASNFGNNQPQHF
size: NA; D: NA; J: TRBJ2-1; V: TRBV7-2; DNA: TGTGCCAGCAGCATCGATGGACAGCGACAAGAGACCCAGTTCTTC; CDR3: CASSIDGQRQETQFF
size: NA; D: NA; J: TRBJ2-4; V: TRBV4-3; DNA: TGCGCCAGCAGCCAAGGGGGGGCCAACATTCAGTACTTC; CDR3: CASSQGGANIQYF
size: once; D: NA; J: TRBJ1-4; V: TRBV5-1; DNA: TGCGCCAGCACTCTGACCGGGACAAATTATGAAAAACTGTTTTTT; CDR3: CASTLTGTNYEKLFF
size: NA; D: NA; J: TRBJ1-4; V: TRBV7-9; DNA: TGTGCCAGCAGCTTATTGTCAGGGGTGAATGAAAAACTGTTTTTT; CDR3: CASSLLSGVNEKLFF
size: NA; D: NA; J: TRBJ2-1; V: TRBV7-2; DNA: TGTGCCAGCAGCCGCGGGGCGACTGAGCAGTTCTTC; CDR3: CASSRGATEQFF
size: few; D: NA; J: TRBJ2-5; V: TRBV19; DNA: TGTGCCAGTAGTATTCTTCCGGGGCGCGGGACCCAGTACTTC; CDR3: CASSILPGRGTQYF
size: NA; D: TRBD1; J: TRBJ1-1; V: TRBV2; DNA: TGTGCCAGCAGTGTGTTGGGACAGGGGCACACTGAAGCTTTCTTT; CDR3: CASSVLGQGHTEAFF
size: once; D: NA; J: TRBJ2-7; V: TRBV20-1; DNA: TGCAGTGCAAGTGGGGGACGCTACGAGCAGTACTTC; CDR3: CSASGGRYEQYF
size: few; D: TRBD1; J: TRBJ1-2; V: TRBV7-8; DNA: TGTGCCAGCAGCTCCAGGACAGGCGGGTATGGCTACACCTTC; CDR3: CASSSRTGGYGYTF
size: NA; D: NA; J: TRBJ1-1; V: TRBV6-6; DNA: TGTGCCAGCAGTGACCTGGGGTTCGGGGAGACTGAAGCTTTCTTT; CDR3: CASSDLGFGETEAFF
size: NA; D: NA; J: TRBJ2-7; V: TRBV2; DNA: TGTGCCAGCAACCGAGGAGGGGTCGCTGGGGAGCTGTACTTC; CDR3: CASNRGGVAGELYF
size: NA; D: NA; J: TRBJ2-5; V: TRBV19; DNA: TGTGCCAGTTCTTTCGACTGGCGGCAAGAGACCCAGTACTTC; CDR3: CASSFDWRQETQYF